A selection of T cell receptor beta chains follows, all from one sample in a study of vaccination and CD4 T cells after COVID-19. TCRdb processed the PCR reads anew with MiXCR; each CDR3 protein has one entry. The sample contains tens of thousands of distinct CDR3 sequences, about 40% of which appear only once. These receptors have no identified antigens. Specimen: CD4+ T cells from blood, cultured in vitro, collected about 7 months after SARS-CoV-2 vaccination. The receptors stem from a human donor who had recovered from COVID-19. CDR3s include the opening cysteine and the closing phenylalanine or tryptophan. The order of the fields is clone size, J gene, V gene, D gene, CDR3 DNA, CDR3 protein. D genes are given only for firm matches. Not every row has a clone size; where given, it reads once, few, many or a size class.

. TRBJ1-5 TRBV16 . TGTGCCAGCAGCCCCTTGGGGGCTCAGCCCCAGCATTTT CASSPLGAQPQHF
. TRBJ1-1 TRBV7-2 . TGTGCCAGCAGCTTACTTATACCGACTGAAGCTTTCTTT CASSLLIPTEAFF
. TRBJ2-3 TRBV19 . TGTGCCAGTAGTATAGGGGGACATAGCACAGATACGCAGTATTTT CASSIGGHSTDTQYF
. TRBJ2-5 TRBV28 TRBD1 TGTGCCAGCAGTCCACCCGGGACAGGTCTAGAGACCCAGTACTTC CASSPPGTGLETQYF
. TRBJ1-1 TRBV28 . TGTGCCAGCAGGCCGTATGGCACTGAAGCTTTCTTT CASRPYGTEAFF
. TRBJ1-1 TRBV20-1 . TGCAGTGCTAGAGGCGGACCAGAAGCTTTCTTT CSARGGPEAFF
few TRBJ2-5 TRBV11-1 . TGTGCCAGCAGCTTAGCGAGGGAAGAGACCCAGTACTTC CASSLAREETQYF
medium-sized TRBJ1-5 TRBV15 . TGTGCCACCAGCAGAGATCTAGGCAGTTATCAGCCCCAGCATTTT CATSRDLGSYQPQHF
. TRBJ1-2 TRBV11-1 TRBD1 TGTGCCGGTGGGGACAGGGGTTCTGATGGCTACACCTTC CAGGDRGSDGYTF
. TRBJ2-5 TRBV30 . TGTGCCTGGAGTGAGGCAGCCATCAAAGAGACCCAGTACTTC CAWSEAAIKETQYF
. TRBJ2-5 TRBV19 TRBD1 TGTGCCAGTAGTACAACAGGGGGCCCTCCACCGTGGACCCAGTACTTC CASSTTGGPPPWTQYF
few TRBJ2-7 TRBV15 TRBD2 TGTGCCACCAGCAGAGGGGGGCTAGCGGGAGGGCGGGGCGGCTACGAGCAGTACTTC CATSRGGLAGGRGGYEQYF
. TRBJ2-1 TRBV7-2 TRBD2 TGTGCCAGCAGCCGGACTAGGACCAATGAGCAGTTCTTC CASSRTRTNEQFF
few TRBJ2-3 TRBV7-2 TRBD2 TGTGCCAGCAGCTTAGACGGCGGGAGCTTTTCAGATACGCAGTATTTT CASSLDGGSFSDTQYF
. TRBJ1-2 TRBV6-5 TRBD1 TGTGCCAGCAGTTACTCGGCAGGGGGCGTCTATGGCTACACCTTC CASSYSAGGVYGYTF
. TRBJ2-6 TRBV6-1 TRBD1 TGTGCCAGCAGTCCCCAGGGGGCGATCGCTGGGGCCAACGTCCTGACTTTC CASSPQGAIAGANVLTF
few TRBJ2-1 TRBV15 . TGTGCCACCAGCAGAGGCCCAGGACTACCCTACAATGAGCAGTTCTTC CATSRGPGLPYNEQFF
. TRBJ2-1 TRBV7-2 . TGTGCCAGCAGCTTAGCCCGTGGGGTTGGGAACAATGAGCAGTTCTTC CASSLARGVGNNEQFF
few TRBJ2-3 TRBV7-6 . TGTGCCAGCAGCATGGACGGCACAGATACGCAGTATTTT CASSMDGTDTQYF
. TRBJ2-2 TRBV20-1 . TGCAGTGCCCCCATAGCGGCAGGGCCGAACACCGGGGAGCTGTTTTTT CSAPIAAGPNTGELFF
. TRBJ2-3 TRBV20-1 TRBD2 TGCAGTGCTAGAGATCGCGGGAGTGGTACCCCAGATACGCAGTATTTT CSARDRGSGTPDTQYF
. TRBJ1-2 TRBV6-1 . TGTGCCAGCAGCCTCCCCGCGGGGGGGTACTATGGCTACACCTTC CASSLPAGGYYGYTF
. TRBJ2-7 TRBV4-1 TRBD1 TGCGCCAGCAGCCAACTATACGGACAGGTGTACGAGCAGTACTTC CASSQLYGQVYEQYF
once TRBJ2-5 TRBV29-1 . TGCAGCGTTCGAACGGACAGTGGGGAGACCCAGTACTTC CSVRTDSGETQYF
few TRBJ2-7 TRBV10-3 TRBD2 TGTGCCATCAGCGGAGCTAGCGGGAGCTCCTACGAGCAGTACTTC CAISGASGSSYEQYF
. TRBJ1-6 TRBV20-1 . TGCAGTGCTAGTCCTGCCCGGGGATATGATTCACCCCTCCACTTT CSASPARGYDSPLHF
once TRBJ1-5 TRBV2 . TGTGCCAGCAGCATCAGGGATCTGGACAATCAGCCCCAGCATTTT CASSIRDLDNQPQHF
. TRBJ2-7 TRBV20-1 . TGCAGTGCTCAATCGGGTCCAACGTACGAGCAGTACTTC CSAQSGPTYEQYF
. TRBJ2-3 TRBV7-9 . TGTGCCAGCAGCTTAGGAAAAGAAGGGAACACAGATACGCAGTATTTT CASSLGKEGNTDTQYF
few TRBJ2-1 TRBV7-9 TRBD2 TGTGCCAGCAGCGGACGGTGGACTAGCGGGAGCAAGAGGCAGTTCTTC CASSGRWTSGSKRQFF
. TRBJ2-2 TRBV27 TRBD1 TGTGCCAGCAGTAGGGCAGGGGGATACCACCGGGAGCTGTTTTTT CASSRAGGYHRELFF
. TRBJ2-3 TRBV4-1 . TGCGCCAGCAGCCAATGGTTTGATACGCAGTATTTT CASSQWFDTQYF
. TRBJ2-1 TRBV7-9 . TGTGCCAGCAGCTTCGGGAGTCCCTACAATGAGCAGTTCTTC CASSFGSPYNEQFF